A selection of T cell receptor beta chains follows, all from one sample in a study of blood T cell repertoires in COVID-19. Libraries were prepared by immunoSEQ multiplex PCR; TCRdb keeps only in-frame clonotypes and omits some of them. The profile covers 50,000 to 55,000 clones, with approximately 87% appearing a single time and more than 3.5% taken by the ten largest. The sequenced sample was peripheral blood. The source is a man aged 45-65 years with acute or convalescent COVID-19. CDR3s include the opening cysteine and the closing phenylalanine or tryptophan. A D gene is named only where the DNA matches it firmly. Clone sizes are given selectively: once, few, many, or a class where the clone is expanded.

d_call j_call v_call cdr3_length clone_size cdr3_nt cdr3_aa
TRBD1 TRBJ1-1 TRBV28 15 few TGTGCCAGCAGTTCACTACAGGGGTTGGACACTGAAGCTTTCTTT CASSSLQGLDTEAFF
TRBD1 TRBJ1-5 TRBV19 17 - TGTGCCAGTAGTATAACGATGGGACAGGGGGGCAATCAGCCCCAGCATTTT CASSITMGQGGNQPQHF
- TRBJ2-5 TRBV5-4 14 - TGTGCCAGCAGCTTGAATCGCGATCAAGAGACCCAGTACTTC CASSLNRDQETQYF
TRBD2 TRBJ2-5 TRBV10-2 14 - TGCGCCAGCATGCGAGCGGGACTACAAGAGACCCAGTACTTC CASMRAGLQETQYF
- TRBJ2-1 TRBV7-9 14 - TGTGCCAGCAGCCCCATTAGCGGACCCAATGAGCAGTTCTTC CASSPISGPNEQFF
- TRBJ1-1 TRBV21-1 18 - TGTGCCAGCAGCAAAGCCCCGACAGCTCCTACCATGAACACTGAAGCTTTCTTT CASSKAPTAPTMNTEAFF
TRBD1 TRBJ2-7 TRBV3-1/TRBV3-2 15 - TGTGCCAGCAGCCAGCCTCAAGGGGGCGGCGACGAGCAGTACTTC CASSQPQGGGDEQYF
TRBD1 TRBJ2-5 TRBV3-1/TRBV3-2 15 - TGTGCCAGCAGCCAAGGACAGGGTCGACAAGAGACCCAGTACTTC CASSQGQGRQETQYF
TRBD2 TRBJ2-7 TRBV6-5 13 - TGTGCCCTAAAAGTCCCGGGGAGGGCCGAGCAGTACTTC CALKVPGRAEQYF
- TRBJ2-1 TRBV27 16 - TGTGCCAGCAGTTTAAGCGCCTCGAGCTCCTACAATGAGCAGTTCTTC CASSLSASSSYNEQFF
- TRBJ1-5 TRBV19 16 once TGTGCCAGTAGTATAGTAAAATCCAGGGGCAGGCAGCCCCAGCATTTT CASSIVKSRGRQPQHF
- TRBJ1-6 TRBV28 17 - TGTGCCAGCAGTTCCCTCTCTGGGGGGTCCAGAAATTCACCCCTCCACTTT CASSSLSGGSRNSPLHF
- TRBJ2-7 TRBV19 16 few TGTGCCAGTAGTATAACCTCCGGCGGGCCGACCTACGAGCAGTACTTC CASSITSGGPTYEQYF
TRBD1 TRBJ2-7 TRBV27 15 - TGTGCCAGCAGTTTACGGGACAGCACCCTCTTAGAGCAGTACTTC CASSLRDSTLLEQYF
- TRBJ1-5 TRBV7-9 13 - TGTGCCAGCACCGGGGGGAATTATCAGCCCCAGCATTTT CASTGGNYQPQHF
TRBD2 TRBJ2-1 TRBV6-4 15 - TGTGCCAGCAGTGCGGGACTAGCGGGGGGTAATGAGCAGTTCTTC CASSAGLAGGNEQFF
TRBD2 TRBJ2-7 TRBV6-1 14 - TGTGCCAGCAGTGATGTGGGAGGGCCCCACGAGCAGTACTTC CASSDVGGPHEQYF
- TRBJ2-1 TRBV7-9 12 - TGTGCCAGCAGCTTGGCCCTCAATGAGCAGTTCTTC CASSLALNEQFF
- TRBJ1-5 TRBV7-9 12 - TGTGCCAGCAGCTTAGGAGGTCAGCCCCAGCATTTT CASSLGGQPQHF
- TRBJ2-3 TRBV12-3/TRBV12-4 13 few TGTGCCAGCAGTAAGGCCAGCGGAGATACGCAGTATTTT CASSKASGDTQYF
- TRBJ2-7 TRBV12-2 16 few TGTGCAAGTCGCTTACTTCCGGGAAAGGACTCCCACGAGCAGTACTTC CASRLLPGKDSHEQYF
- TRBJ1-1 TRBV18 13 - TGTGCCAGCTCACCTGGGAGCGACACTGAAGCTTTCTTT CASSPGSDTEAFF
- TRBJ1-1 TRBV30 11 - TGTGCCTGGACCTACAGAACTGGAGCTTTCTTT CAWTYRTGAFF
- TRBJ1-5 TRBV12-2 12 once TGTGCAAGTCGTCCTCGGGGTCAGCCCCAGCATTTT CASRPRGQPQHF
TRBD2 TRBJ2-7 TRBV11-2 16 - TGTGCCAGCAGCCCCCCGGAGCGGGAGCGATCCTACGAGCAGTACTTC CASSPPERERSYEQYF
- TRBJ2-1 TRBV6-5 13 - TGTGCCAGCAGTTACGTGAGGGTTAGTGAGCAGTTCTTC CASSYVRVSEQFF
- TRBJ2-2 TRBV18 15 - TGTGCCAGCTCCCTTAGGCAGGGAAGCACCGGGGAGCTGTTTTTT CASSLRQGSTGELFF
TRBD1 TRBJ1-6 TRBV9 15 - TGTGCCAGCAGGGGACAGGGGGCGGATAATTCACCCCTCCACTTT CASRGQGADNSPLHF
TRBD1 TRBJ2-7 TRBV19 15 - TGTGCCAGTAGTCCGGGACAGGACCTCTCCTACGAGCAGTACTTC CASSPGQDLSYEQYF
TRBD1 TRBJ2-4 TRBV5-1 15 once TGCGCCAGCAGTTCGACAGGGGTCCTCAAAAACATTCAGTACTTC CASSSTGVLKNIQYF
TRBD1 TRBJ1-1 TRBV19 13 - TGTGCCAGTAGTATTGACAGGGGCCCTGAAGCTTTCTTT CASSIDRGPEAFF
TRBD1 TRBJ1-6 TRBV19 14 few TGTGCCAGTAGTGGACAGGCCTATAATTCACCCCTCCACTTT CASSGQAYNSPLHF
- TRBJ1-6 TRBV7-8 16 - TGTGCCAGCCAAATTTCAGACAGTTGGGGTAATTCACCCCTCCACTTT CASQISDSWGNSPLHF
- TRBJ1-2 TRBV6-5 15 - TGTGCCAGCAGTTACTCGGGGGCCTCACACTATGGCTACACCTTC CASSYSGASHYGYTF